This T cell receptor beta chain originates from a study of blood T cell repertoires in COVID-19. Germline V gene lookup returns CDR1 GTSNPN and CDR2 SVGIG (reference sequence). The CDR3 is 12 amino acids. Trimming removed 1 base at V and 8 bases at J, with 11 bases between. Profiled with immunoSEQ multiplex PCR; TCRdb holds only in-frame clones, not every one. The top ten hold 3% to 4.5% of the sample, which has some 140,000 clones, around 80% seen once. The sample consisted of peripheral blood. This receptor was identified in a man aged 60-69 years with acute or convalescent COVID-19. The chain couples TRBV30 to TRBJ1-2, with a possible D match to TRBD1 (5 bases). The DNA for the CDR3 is TGTGCCTGGAGTGAGGGGAGGGCGGGCTACACCTTC. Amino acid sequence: CAWSEGRAGYTF.